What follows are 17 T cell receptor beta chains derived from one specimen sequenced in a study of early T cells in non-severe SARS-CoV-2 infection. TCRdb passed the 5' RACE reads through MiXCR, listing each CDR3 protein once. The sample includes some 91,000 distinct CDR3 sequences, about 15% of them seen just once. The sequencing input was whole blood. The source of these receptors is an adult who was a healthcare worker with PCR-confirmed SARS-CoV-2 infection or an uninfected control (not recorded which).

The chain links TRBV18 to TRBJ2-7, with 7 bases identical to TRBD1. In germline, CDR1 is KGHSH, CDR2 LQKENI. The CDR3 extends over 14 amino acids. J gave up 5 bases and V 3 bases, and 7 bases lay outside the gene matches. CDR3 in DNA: TGTGCCAGCTCACCCGACAGGGCCCTCCACGAGCAGTACTTC. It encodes CASSPDRALHEQYF.

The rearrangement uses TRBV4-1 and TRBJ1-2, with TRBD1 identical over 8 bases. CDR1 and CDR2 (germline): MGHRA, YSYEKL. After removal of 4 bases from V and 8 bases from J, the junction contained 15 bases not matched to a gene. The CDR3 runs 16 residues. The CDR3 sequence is CASSPIGRDRKKGYTF. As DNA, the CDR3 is TGCGCCAGCAGCCCCATAGGCCGGGACAGGAAAAAAGGCTACACCTTC.

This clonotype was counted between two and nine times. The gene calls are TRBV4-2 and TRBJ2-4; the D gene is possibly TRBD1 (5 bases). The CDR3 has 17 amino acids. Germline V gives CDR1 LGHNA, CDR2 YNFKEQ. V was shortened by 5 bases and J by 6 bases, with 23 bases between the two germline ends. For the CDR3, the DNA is TGTGCCAGCAGCTCAGATCCAGGGATAAAGGGGCTAAACATTCAGTACTTC. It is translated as CASSSDPGIKGLNIQYF.

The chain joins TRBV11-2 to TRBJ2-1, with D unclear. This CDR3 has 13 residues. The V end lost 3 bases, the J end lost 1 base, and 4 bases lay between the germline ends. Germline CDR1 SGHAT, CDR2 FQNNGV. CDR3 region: CASSLPSYNEQFF. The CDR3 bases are TGTGCCAGCAGCTTGCCGTCCTACAATGAGCAGTTCTTC.

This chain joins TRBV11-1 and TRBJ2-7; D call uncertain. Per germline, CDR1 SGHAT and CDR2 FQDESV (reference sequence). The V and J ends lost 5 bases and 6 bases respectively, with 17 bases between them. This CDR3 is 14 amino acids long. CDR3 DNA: TGTGCCAGCAGCCCTCGGGCCTCCCAAATCGAGCAGTACTTC. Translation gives CASSPRASQIEQYF. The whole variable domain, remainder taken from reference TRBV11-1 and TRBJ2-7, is EAEVAQSPRYKITEKSQAVAFWCDPISGHATLYWYRQILGQGPELLVQFQDESVVDDSQLPKDRFSAERLKGVDSTLKIQPAELGDSAMYLCASSPRASQIEQYFGPGTRLTVT.

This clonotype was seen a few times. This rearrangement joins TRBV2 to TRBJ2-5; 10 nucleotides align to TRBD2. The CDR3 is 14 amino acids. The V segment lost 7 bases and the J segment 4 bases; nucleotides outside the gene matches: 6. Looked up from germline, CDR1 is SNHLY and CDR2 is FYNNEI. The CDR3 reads CASKEREGAETQYF. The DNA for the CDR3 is TGTGCCAGCAAGGAGCGGGAGGGAGCAGAGACCCAGTACTTC.

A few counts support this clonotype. CDR3 sequence (DNA): TGTGCCAGTCGACCGGTAGCGGGAGGTCTGGGAGATACGCAGTATTTT. This gives the protein CASRPVAGGLGDTQYF. V and J are TRBV6-2 or TRBV6-3 and TRBJ2-3; TRBD2 aligns across 10 bases. V was clipped by 9 bases and J by 5 bases; unmatched bases: 14. CDR1 and CDR2 from the germline V gene are MNHEY and SVGEGT. This CDR3 is built from 16 residues.

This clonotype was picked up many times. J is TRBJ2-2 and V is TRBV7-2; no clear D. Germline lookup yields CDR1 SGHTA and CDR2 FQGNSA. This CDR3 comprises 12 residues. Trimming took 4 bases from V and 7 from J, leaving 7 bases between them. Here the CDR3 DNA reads TGTGCCAGCAGCTCCCCCGGCGGGGAGCTGTTTTTT. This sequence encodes CASSSPGGELFF. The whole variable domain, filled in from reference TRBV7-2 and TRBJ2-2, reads GAGVSQSPSNKVTEKGKDVELRCDPISGHTALYWYRQSLGQGLEFLIYFQGNSAPDKSGLPSDRFSAERTGGSVSTLTIQRTQQEDSAVYLCASSSPGGELFFGEGSRLTVL.

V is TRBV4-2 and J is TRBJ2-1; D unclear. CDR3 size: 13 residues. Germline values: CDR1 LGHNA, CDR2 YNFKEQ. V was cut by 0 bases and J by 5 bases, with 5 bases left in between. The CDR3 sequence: CASSQEVDNEQFF. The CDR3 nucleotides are TGTGCCAGCAGCCAAGAGGTGGACAATGAGCAGTTCTTC.

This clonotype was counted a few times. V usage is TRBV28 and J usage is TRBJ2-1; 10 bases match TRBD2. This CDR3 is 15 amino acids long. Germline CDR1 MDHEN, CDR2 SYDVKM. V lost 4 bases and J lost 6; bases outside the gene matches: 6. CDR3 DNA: TGTGCCAGCAGTTCCGGGACTAGCGTTTCCAATGAGCAGTTCTTC. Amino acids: CASSSGTSVSNEQFF.

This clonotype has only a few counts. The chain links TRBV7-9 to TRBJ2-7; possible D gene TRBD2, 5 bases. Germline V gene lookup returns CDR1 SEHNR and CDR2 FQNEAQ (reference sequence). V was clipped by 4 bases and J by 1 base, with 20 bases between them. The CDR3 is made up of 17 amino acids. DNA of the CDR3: TGTGCCAGCAGCTCAGCCCTAAACCGGACTCGATCCTACGAGCAGTACTTC. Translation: CASSSALNRTRSYEQYF.

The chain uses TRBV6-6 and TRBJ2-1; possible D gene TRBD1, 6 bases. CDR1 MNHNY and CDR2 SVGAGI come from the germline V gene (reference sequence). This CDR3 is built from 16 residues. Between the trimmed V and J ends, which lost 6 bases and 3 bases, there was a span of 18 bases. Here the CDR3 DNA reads TGTGCCAGCAGCCCTACTGGGGGCGCGGGCTACAATGAGCAGTTCTTC. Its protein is CASSPTGGAGYNEQFF.

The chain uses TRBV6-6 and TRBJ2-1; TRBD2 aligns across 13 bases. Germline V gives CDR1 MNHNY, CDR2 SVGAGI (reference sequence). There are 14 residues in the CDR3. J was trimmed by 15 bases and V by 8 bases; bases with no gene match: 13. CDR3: CASGTAGTSGETFF. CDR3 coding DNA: TGTGCCAGCGGAACCGCCGGGACTAGCGGGGAAACGTTCTTC.

The CDR3 spells CASSPRPLAGVAENEQFF. In DNA form, the CDR3 reads TGTGCCAGCAGCCCAAGACCCCTAGCGGGAGTTGCGGAAAATGAGCAGTTCTTC. V gene TRBV7-2 combines with J gene TRBJ2-1, with 10 positions matching TRBD2. V was pared by 5 bases and J by 7 bases, with 17 bases of the junction left unmatched. There are 18 residues in the CDR3. The germline CDR1 and CDR2 sequences are SGHTA and FQGNSA.

Here the CDR3 DNA reads TGCGCCAGCAGCTTGGCCCTTCGGGGCACAGATACGCAGTATTTT. It translates to CASSLALRGTDTQYF. V and J are TRBV5-1 and TRBJ2-3; D remains unclear. V was shortened by 0 bases and J by 1 base, with 9 bases between the two germline ends. The germline gives CDR1 SGHRS, CDR2 YFSETQ. The CDR3 runs to 15 residues.

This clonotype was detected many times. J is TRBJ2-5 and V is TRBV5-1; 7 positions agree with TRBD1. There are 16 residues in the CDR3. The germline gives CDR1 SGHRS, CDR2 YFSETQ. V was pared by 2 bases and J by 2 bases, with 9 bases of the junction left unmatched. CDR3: CASSLLGTDLQETQYF. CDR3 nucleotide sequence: TGCGCCAGCAGCTTACTTGGGACAGACCTACAAGAGACCCAGTACTTC.

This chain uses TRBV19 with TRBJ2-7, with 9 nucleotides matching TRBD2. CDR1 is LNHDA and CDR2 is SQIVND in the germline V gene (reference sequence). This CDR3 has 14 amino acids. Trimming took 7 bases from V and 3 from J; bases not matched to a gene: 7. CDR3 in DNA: TGTGCCAGTAACATCGCGGGAGGGGACTACGAGCAGTACTTC. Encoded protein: CASNIAGGDYEQYF.